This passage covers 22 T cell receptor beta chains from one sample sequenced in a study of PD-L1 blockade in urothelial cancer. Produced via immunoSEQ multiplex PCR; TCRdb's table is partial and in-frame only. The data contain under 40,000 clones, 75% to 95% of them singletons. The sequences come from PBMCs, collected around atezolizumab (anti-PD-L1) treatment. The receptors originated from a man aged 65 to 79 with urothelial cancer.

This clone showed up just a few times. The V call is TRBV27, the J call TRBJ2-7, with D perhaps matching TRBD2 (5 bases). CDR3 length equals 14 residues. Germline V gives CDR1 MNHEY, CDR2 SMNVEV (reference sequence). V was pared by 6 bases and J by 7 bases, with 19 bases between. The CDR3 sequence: CASSLFRDIGEQYF. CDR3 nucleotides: TGTGCCAGCAGCCTATTCCGGGATATAGGGGAGCAGTACTTC.

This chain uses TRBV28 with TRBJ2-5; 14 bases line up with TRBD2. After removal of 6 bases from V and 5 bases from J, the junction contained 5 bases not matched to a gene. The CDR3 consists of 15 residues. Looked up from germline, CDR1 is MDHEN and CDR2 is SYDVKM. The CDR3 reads CASRRTSGRPETQYF. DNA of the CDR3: TGTGCCAGCAGGAGGACTAGCGGGAGGCCGGAGACCCAGTACTTC.

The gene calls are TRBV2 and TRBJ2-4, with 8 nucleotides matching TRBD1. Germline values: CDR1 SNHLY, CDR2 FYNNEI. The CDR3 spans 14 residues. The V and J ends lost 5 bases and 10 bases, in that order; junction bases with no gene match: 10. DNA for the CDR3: TGTGCCAGCAGTTACTCTGGGACAGGAAAAATTCAGTACTTC. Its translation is CASSYSGTGKIQYF. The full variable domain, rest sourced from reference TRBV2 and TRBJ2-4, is EPEVTQTPSHQVTQMGQEVILRCVPISNHLYFYWYRQILGQKVEFLVSFYNNEISEKSEIFDDQFSVERPDGSNFTLKIRSTKLEDSAMYFCASSYSGTGKIQYFGAGTRLSVL.

CDR3: CASRLTSGNTGELFF. The CDR3 nucleotides read TGTGCCAGCAGACTGACTAGCGGGAACACCGGGGAGCTGTTTTTT. The rearrangement uses TRBV6-1 and TRBJ2-2, with 9 bases aligning to TRBD2. Unmatched junction bases numbered 3, after V lost 6 bases and J lost 1 base. This CDR3 has 15 residues. Germline assignment: CDR1 MNHNS and CDR2 SASEGT.

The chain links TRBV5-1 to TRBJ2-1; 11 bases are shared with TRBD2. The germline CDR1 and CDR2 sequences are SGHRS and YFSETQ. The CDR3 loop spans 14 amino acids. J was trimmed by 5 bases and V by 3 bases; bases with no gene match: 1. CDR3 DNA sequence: TGCGCCAGCAGCTCGGGACTAGCGGACAATGAGCAGTTCTTC. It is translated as CASSSGLADNEQFF.

The CDR3 DNA reads TGCGCCAGCGCTAGCGTGCGCACAGATACGCAGTATTTT. Its translation: CASASVRTDTQYF. This chain connects TRBV10-2 to TRBJ2-3; perhaps TRBD2 as D (6 bases). V dropped 8 bases and J dropped 1 base, with 10 bases sitting between them. The CDR3 runs 13 residues. Per the germline V gene, CDR1 is WSHSY and CDR2 is SAAADI.

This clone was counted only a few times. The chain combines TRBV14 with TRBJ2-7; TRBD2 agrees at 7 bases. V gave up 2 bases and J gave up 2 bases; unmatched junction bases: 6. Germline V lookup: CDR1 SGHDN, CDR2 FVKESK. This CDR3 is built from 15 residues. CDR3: CASSQILRGAYEQYF. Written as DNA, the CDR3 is TGTGCCAGCAGCCAAATCCTCCGGGGGGCCTACGAGCAGTACTTC.

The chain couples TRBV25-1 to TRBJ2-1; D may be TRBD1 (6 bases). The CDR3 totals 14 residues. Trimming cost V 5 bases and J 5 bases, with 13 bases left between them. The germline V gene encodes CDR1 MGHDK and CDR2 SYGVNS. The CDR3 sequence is CASSTYRTDNEQFF. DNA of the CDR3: TGTGCCAGCAGTACGTACCGGACAGACAATGAGCAGTTCTTC. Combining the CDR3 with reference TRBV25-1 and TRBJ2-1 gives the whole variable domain EADIYQTPRYLVIGTGKKITLECSQTMGHDKMYWYQQDPGMELHLIHYSYGVNSTEKGDLSSESTVSRIRTEHFPLTLESARPSHTSQYLCASSTYRTDNEQFFGPGTRLTVL.

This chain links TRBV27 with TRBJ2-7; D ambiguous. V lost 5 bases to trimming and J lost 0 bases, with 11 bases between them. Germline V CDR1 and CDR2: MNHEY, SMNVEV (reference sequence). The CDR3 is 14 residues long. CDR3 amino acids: CASSPLPSSYEQYF. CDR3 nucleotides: TGTGCCAGCAGTCCACTTCCGAGCTCCTACGAGCAGTACTTC.

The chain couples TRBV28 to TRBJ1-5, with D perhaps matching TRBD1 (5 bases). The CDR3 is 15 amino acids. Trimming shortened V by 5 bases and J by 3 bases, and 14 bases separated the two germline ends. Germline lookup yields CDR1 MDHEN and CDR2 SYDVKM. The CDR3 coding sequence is TGTGCCAGCAGTCCCACCGGGACTGCCAATCAGCCCCAGCATTTT. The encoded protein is CASSPTGTANQPQHF.

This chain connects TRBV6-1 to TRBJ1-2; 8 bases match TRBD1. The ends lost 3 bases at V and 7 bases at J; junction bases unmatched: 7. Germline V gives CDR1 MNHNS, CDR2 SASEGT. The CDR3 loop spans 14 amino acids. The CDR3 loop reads CASSDDRGYGGYTF. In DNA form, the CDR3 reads TGTGCCAGCAGTGATGACAGGGGTTACGGTGGCTACACCTTC.

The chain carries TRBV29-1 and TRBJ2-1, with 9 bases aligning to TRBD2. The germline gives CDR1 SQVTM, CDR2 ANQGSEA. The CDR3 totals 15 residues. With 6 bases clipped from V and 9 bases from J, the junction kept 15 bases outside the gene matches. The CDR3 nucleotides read TGCAGCGTAGCTATAACTAGCGGGTCCCGGGGTGAGCAGTTCTTC. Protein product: CSVAITSGSRGEQFF.

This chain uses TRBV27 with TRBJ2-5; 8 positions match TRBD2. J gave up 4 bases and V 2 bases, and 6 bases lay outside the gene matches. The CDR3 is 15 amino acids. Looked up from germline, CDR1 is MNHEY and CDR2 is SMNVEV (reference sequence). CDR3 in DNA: TGTGCCAGCAGTTTAAACGGGAGGGCCAGAGAGACCCAGTACTTC. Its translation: CASSLNGRARETQYF.

CDR3 sequence reads: CASGGGGWNTGELFF. CDR3 DNA sequence: TGTGCCAGCGGCGGGGGGGGCTGGAACACCGGGGAGCTGTTTTTT. The rearrangement links TRBV6-1 to TRBJ2-2, with TRBD2 identical over 9 bases. Germline CDR1 reads MNHNS; CDR2 reads SASEGT. The CDR3 has 15 amino acids. The V and J ends lost 8 bases and 1 base, in that order; junction bases with no gene match: 5.

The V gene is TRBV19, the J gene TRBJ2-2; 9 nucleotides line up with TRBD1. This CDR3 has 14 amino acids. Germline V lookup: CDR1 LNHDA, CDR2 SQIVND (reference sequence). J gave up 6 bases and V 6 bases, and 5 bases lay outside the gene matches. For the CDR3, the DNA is TGTGCCAGTAGGACCGGGACAGGGTCCGGGGAGCTGTTTTTT. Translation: CASRTGTGSGELFF.

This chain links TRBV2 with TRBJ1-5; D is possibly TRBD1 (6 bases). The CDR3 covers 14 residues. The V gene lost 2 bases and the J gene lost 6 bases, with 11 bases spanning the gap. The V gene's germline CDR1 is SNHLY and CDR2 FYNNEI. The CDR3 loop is CASSESGGPQPQHF. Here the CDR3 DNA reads TGTGCCAGCAGTGAATCGGGGGGGCCTCAGCCCCAGCATTTT.

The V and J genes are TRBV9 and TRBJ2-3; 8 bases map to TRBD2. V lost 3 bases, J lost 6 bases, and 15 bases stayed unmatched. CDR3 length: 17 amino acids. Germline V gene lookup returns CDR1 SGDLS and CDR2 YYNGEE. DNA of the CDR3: TGTGCCAGCAGCGAGGTGGGAGAAGCGGGAGTGGTGGATACGCAGTATTTT. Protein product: CASSEVGEAGVVDTQYF.

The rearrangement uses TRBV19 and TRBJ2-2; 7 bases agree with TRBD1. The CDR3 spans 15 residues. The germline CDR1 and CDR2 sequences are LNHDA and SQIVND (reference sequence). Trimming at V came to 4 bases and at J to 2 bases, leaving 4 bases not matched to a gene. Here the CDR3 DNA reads TGTGCCAGTAGTACGGACAGGCTAAACACCGGGGAGCTGTTTTTT. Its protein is CASSTDRLNTGELFF.

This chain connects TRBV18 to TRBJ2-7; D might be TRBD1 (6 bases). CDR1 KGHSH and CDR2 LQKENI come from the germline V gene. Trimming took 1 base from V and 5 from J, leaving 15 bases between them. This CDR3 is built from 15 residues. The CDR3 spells CASSPRLQGLHEQYF. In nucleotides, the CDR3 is TGTGCCAGCTCACCACGGTTGCAGGGGTTGCACGAGCAGTACTTC.

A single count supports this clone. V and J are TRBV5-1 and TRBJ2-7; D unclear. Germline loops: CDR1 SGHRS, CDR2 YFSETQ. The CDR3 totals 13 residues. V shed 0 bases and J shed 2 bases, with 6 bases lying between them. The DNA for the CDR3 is TGCGCCAGCAGCTTGGAACCTACCTACGAGCAGTACTTC. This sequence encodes CASSLEPTYEQYF.

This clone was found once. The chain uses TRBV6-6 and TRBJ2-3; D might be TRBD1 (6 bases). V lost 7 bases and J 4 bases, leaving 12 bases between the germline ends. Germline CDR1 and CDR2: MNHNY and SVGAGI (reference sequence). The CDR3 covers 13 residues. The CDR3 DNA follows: TGTGCCAGCAACACAGGGTACCCAGATACGCAGTATTTT. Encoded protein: CASNTGYPDTQYF.

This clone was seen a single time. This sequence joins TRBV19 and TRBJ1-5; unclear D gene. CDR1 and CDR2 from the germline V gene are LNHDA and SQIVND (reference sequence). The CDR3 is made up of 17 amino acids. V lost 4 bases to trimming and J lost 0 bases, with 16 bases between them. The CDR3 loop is CASSTLPSRDSNQPQHF. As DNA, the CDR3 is TGTGCCAGTAGTACCCTTCCTAGTCGGGATAGCAATCAGCCCCAGCATTTT.